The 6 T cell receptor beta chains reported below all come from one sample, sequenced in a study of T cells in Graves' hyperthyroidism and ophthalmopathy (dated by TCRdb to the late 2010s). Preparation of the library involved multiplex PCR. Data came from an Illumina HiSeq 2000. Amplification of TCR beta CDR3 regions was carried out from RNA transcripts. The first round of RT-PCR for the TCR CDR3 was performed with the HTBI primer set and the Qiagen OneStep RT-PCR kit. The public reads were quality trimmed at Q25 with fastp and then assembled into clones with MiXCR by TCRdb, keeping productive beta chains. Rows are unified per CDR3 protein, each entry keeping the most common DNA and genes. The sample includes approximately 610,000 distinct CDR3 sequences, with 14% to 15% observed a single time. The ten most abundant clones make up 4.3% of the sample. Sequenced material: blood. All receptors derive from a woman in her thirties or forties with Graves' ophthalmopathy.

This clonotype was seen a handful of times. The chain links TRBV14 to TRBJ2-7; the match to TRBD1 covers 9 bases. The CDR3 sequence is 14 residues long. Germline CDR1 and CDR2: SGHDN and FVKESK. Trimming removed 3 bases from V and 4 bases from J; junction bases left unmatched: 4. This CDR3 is CASSQGTGIYEQYF. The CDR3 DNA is TGTGCCAGCAGCCAGGGGACAGGGATTTACGAGCAGTACTTC.

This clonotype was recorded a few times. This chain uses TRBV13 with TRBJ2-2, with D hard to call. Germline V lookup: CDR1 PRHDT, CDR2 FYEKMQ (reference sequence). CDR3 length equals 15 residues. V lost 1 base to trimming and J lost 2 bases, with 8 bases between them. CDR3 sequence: CASSLAYPNTGELFF. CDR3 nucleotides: TGTGCCAGCAGCTTAGCCTATCCCAACACCGGGGAGCTGTTTTTT.

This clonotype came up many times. The CDR3 region has the DNA TGTGCCAGCCTGGGTGTCACTGAAGCTTTCTTT. Residues: CASLGVTEAFF. The chain uses TRBV6-5 and TRBJ1-1, with no clear D. The CDR3 length is 11 residues. Trimming left V 8 bases short and J 4 bases short, with 8 bases between. CDR1 and CDR2 from the germline V gene are MNHEY and SVGAGI.

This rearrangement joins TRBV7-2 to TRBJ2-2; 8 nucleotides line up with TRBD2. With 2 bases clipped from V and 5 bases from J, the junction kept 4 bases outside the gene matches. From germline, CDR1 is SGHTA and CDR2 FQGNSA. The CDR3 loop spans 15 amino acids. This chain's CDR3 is CASSLRPSGTGELFF. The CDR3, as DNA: TGTGCCAGCAGCTTACGTCCTAGCGGGACCGGGGAGCTGTTTTTT.

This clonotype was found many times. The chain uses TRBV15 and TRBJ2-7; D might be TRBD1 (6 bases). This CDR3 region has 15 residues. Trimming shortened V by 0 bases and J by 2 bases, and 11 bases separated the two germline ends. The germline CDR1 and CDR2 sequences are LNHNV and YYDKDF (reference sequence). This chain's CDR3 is CATSREGTQTYEQYF. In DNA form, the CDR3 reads TGTGCCACCAGCAGAGAGGGGACACAAACCTACGAGCAGTACTTC.

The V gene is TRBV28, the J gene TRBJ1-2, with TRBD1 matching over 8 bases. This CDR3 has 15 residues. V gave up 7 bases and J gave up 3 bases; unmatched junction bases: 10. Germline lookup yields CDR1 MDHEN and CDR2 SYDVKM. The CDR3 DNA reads TGTGCCAGCACCTCCCCGGACAGGGCGTACTATGGCTACACCTTC. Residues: CASTSPDRAYYGYTF.